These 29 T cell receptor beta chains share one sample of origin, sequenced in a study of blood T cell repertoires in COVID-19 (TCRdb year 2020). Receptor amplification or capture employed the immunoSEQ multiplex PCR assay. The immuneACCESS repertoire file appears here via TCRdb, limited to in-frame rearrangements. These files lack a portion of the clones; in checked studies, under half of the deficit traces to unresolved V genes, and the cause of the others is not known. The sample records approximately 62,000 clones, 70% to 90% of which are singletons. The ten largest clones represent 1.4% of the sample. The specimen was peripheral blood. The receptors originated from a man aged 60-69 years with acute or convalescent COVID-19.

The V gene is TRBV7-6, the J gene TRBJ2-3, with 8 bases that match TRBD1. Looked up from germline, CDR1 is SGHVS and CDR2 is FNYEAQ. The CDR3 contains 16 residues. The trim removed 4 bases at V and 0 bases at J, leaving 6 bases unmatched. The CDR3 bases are TGTGCCAGCAGCTCCCGGACAGGGAGAAGCACAGATACGCAGTATTTT. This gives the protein CASSSRTGRSTDTQYF.

CDR3 protein: CASSLGGLAGYEQYF. The CDR3 DNA reads TGTGCCAGCAGCTTAGGGGGACTAGCGGGCTACGAGCAGTACTTC. V and J are TRBV7-8 and TRBJ2-7, with 12 nucleotides matching TRBD2. The CDR3 sequence is 15 residues long. The germline V gene has CDR1 SGHVS and CDR2 FQNEAQ. V shed 1 base and J 3 bases; nucleotides not matched to a gene: 1.

The CDR3 sequence is CASSHPPEQTEAFF. In nucleotides, the CDR3 is TGTGCCAGCAGCCACCCGCCCGAACAGACTGAAGCTTTCTTT. V gene TRBV11-2 combines with J gene TRBJ1-1; D remains unclear. The germline CDR1 and CDR2 sequences are SGHAT and FQNNGV. The CDR3 is 14 amino acids. The germline V and J ends were trimmed by 5 bases and 5 bases, with 15 bases remaining between them.

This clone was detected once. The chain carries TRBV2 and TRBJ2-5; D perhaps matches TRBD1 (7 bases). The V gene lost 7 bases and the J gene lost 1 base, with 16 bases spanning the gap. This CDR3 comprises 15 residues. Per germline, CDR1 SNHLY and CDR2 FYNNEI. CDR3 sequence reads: CASNHRGGGQETQYF. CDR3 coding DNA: TGTGCCAGCAACCACAGGGGAGGTGGCCAAGAGACCCAGTACTTC.

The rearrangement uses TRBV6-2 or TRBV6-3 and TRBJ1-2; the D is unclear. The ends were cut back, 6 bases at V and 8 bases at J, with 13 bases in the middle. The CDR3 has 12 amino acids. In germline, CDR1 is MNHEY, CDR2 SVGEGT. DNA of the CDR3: TGTGCCAGCAGCCCTTCGGCGGGCGGCTACACCTTC. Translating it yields CASSPSAGGYTF.

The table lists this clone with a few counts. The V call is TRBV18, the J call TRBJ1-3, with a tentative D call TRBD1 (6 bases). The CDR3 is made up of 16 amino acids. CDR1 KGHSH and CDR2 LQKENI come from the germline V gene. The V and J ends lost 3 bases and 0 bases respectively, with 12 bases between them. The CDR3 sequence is CASSPTGMSSGNTIYF. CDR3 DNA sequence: TGTGCCAGCTCACCCACAGGGATGAGCTCTGGAAACACCATATATTTT.

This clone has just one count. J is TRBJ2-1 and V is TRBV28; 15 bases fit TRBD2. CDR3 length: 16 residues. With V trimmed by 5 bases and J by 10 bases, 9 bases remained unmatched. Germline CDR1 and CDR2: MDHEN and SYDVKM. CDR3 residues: CASSRPGLAGGGEQFF. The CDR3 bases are TGTGCCAGCAGTAGGCCGGGACTAGCGGGAGGAGGAGAGCAGTTCTTC.

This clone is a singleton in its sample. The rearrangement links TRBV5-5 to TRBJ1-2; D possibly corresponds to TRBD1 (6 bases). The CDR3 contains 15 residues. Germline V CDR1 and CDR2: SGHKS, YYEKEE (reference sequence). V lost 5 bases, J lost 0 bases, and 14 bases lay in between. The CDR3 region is CASRYRDTTNYGYTF. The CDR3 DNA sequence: TGTGCCAGCAGGTATCGGGACACAACTAACTATGGCTACACCTTC.

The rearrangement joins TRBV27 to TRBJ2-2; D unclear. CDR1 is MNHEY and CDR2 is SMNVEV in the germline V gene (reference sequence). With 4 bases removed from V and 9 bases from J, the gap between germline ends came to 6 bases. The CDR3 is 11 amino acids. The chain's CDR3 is CASSSQRELFF. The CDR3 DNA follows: TGTGCCAGCAGTTCCCAGAGGGAGCTGTTTTTT.

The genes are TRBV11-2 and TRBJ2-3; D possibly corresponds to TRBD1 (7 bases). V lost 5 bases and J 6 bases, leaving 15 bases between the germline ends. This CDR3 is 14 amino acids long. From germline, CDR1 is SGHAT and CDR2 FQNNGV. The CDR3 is CASSTRGVTDTQYF. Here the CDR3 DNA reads TGTGCCAGCAGCACCAGGGGGGTCACGGATACGCAGTATTTT.

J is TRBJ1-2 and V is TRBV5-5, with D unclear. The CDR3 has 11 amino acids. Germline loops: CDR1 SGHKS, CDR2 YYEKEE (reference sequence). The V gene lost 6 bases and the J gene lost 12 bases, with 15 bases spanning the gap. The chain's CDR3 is CASTALGADTF. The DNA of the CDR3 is TGTGCCAGCACCGCGCTGGGTGCGGACACCTTC.

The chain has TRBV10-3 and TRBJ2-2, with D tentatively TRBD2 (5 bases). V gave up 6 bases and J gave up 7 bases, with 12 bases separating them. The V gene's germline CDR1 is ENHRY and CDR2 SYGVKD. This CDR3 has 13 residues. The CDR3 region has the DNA TGTGCCATCAGGCCTGAGGGAGTCGGGGAGCTGTTTTTT. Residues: CAIRPEGVGELFF.

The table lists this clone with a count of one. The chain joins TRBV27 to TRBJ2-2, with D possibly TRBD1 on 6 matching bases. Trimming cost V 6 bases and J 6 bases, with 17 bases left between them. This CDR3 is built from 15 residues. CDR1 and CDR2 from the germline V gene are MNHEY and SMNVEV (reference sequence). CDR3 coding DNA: TGTGCCAGCAGCCCCGTGACAGGCTTCCCCGGGGAGCTGTTTTTT. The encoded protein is CASSPVTGFPGELFF.

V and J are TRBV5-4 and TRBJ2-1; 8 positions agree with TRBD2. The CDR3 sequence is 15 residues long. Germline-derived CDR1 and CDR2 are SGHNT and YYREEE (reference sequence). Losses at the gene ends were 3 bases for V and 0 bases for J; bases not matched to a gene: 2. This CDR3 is CASSYTSGSYNEQFF. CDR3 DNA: TGTGCCAGCAGCTATACTAGCGGCTCCTACAATGAGCAGTTCTTC.

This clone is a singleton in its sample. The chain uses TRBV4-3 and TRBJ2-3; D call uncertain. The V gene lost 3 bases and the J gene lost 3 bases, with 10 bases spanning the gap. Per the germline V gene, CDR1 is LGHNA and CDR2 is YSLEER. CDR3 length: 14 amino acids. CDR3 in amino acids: CASSQDHSTDTQYF. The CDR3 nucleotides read TGCGCCAGCAGCCAGGATCACAGTACAGATACGCAGTATTTT.

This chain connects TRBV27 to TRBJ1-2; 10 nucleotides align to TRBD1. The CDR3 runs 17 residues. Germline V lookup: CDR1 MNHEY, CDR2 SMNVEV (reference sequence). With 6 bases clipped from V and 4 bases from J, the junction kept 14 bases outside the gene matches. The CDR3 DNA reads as TGTGCCAGCAGCGCCGGACAGGGGGGCGGGCGATCCTATGGCTACACCTTC. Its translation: CASSAGQGGGRSYGYTF.

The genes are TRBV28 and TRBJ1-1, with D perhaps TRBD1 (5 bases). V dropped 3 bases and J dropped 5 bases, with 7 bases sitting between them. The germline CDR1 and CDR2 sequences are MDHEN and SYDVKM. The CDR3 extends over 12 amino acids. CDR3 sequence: CASSFGGTEAFF. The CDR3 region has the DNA TGTGCCAGCAGTTTCGGGGGTACTGAAGCTTTCTTT. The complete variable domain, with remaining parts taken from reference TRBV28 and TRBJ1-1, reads DVKVTQSSRYLVKRTGEKVFLECVQDMDHENMFWYRQDPGLGLRLIYFSYDVKMKEKGDIPEGYSVSREKKERFSLILESASTNQTSMYLCASSFGGTEAFFGQGTRLTVV.

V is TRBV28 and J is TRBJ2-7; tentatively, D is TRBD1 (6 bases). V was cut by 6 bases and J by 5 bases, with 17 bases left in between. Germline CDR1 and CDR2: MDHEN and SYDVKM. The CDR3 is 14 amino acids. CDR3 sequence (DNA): TGTGCCAGCAGGGGGACACCACCGGTGGACGAGCAGTACTTC. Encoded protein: CASRGTPPVDEQYF.

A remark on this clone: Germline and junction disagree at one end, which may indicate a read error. The CDR3 sequence is CASSVPGLAGTNEQFF. The DNA of the CDR3 is TGTGCTAGCAGCGTCCCGGGACTAGCGGGCACGAATGAGCAGTTCTTC. The gene calls are TRBV7-7 and TRBJ2-1; 12 bases line up with TRBD2. The CDR3 contains 16 residues. Germline V gene sequence: CDR1 SSHAT, CDR2 FNYEAQ (reference sequence).

The CDR3 nucleotides are TGTGCCAGCGTTACTAGGGGGCACGATGGCTACACCTTC. This encodes CASVTRGHDGYTF. The V call is TRBV11-2, the J call TRBJ1-2; 7 bases agree with TRBD1. The V segment lost 8 bases and the J segment 6 bases; nucleotides outside the gene matches: 9. The germline V gene encodes CDR1 SGHAT and CDR2 FQNNGV. CDR3 length: 13 amino acids.

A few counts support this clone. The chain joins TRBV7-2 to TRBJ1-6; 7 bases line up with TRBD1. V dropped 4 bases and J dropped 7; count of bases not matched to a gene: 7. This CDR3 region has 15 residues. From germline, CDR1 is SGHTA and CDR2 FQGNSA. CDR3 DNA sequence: TGTGCCAGCAGCTCTGCCGGGACAGACAATTCACCCCTCCACTTT. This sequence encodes CASSSAGTDNSPLHF.

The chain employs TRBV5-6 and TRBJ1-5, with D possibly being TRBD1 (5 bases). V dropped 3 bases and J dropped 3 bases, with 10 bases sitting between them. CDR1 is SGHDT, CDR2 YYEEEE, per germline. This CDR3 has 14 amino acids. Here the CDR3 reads CASSSTEDNQPQHF. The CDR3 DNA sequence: TGTGCCAGCAGCTCGACAGAGGACAATCAGCCCCAGCATTTT. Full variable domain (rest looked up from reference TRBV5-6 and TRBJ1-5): DAGVTQSPTHLIKTRGQQVTLRCSPKSGHDTVSWYQQALGQGPQFIFQYYEEEERQRGNFPDRFSGHQFPNYSSELNVNALLLGDSALYLCASSSTEDNQPQHFGDGTRLSIL.

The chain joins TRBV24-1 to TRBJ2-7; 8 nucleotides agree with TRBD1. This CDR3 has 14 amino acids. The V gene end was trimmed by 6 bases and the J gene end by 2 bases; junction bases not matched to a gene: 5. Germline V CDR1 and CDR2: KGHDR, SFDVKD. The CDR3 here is CATSPGTGPYEQYF. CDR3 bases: TGTGCCACCAGTCCCGGGACAGGACCCTACGAGCAGTACTTC.

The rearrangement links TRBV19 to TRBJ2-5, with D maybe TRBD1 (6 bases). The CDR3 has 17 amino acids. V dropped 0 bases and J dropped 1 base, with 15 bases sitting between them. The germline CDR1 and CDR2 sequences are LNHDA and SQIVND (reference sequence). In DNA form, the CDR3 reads TGTGCCAGTAGTATAGACCCCCTCACAGGGAGCCAAGAGACCCAGTACTTC. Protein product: CASSIDPLTGSQETQYF.

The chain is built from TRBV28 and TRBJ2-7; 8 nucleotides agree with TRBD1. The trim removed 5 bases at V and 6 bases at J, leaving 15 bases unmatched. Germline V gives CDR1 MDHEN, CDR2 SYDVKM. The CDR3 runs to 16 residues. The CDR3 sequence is CASSLDRVDQGSEQYF. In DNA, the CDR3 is TGTGCCAGCAGTCTGGACAGGGTAGATCAAGGAAGCGAGCAGTACTTC. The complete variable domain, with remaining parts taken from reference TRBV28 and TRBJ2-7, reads DVKVTQSSRYLVKRTGEKVFLECVQDMDHENMFWYRQDPGLGLRLIYFSYDVKMKEKGDIPEGYSVSREKKERFSLILESASTNQTSMYLCASSLDRVDQGSEQYFGPGTRLTVT.

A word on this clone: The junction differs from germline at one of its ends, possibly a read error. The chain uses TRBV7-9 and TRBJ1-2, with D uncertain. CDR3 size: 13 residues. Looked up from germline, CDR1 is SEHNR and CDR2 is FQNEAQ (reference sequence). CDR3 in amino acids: CASSSGGEGAPFF. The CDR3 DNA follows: TGTGCCAGCAGCTCTGGCGGTGAGGGCGCACCCTTCTTC.

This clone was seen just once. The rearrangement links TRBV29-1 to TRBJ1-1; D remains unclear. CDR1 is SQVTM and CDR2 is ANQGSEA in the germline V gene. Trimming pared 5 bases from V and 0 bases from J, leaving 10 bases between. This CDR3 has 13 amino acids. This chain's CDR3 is CSVILALNTEAFF. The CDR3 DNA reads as TGCAGCGTTATCTTAGCCTTGAACACTGAAGCTTTCTTT.

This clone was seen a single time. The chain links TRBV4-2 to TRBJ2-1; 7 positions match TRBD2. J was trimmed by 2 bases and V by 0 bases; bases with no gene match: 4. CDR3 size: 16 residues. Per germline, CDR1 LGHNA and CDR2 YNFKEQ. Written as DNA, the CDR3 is TGTGCCAGCAGCCAAGATAGACTAGCTACCTACAATGAGCAGTTCTTC. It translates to CASSQDRLATYNEQFF.

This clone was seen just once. The CDR3 DNA reads TGTGCCAGTGCCCCGGACAGGGGGCAATCACCCCTCCACTTT. It is translated as CASAPDRGQSPLHF. The chain couples TRBV19 to TRBJ1-6; TRBD1 matches at 11 bases. The trim removed 8 bases at V and 10 bases at J, leaving 7 bases unmatched. Germline CDR1 and CDR2: LNHDA and SQIVND (reference sequence). The CDR3 length is 14 residues.